These T cell receptor beta chains were read from a single sample in a study of blood T cell repertoires in COVID-19. Only in-frame clones appear in the TCRdb table, and some are missing; sequencing was by immunoSEQ multiplex PCR. Of tens of thousands of clones in the sample, around nine tenths were seen once. Input material: peripheral blood. The receptors derive from a man aged 80 or over with active or convalescent COVID-19. Both conserved end residues are part of each CDR3. The order of the fields is D gene, clone size, J gene, V gene, CDR3 protein, CDR3 DNA. The D gene is left open where the match is weak. The size of a clone is reported for some rows only, either as once, few or many, or as a class for expanded clones.

>.|.|TRBJ2-3|TRBV21-1
CASSSKKGRTDTQYF
TGTGCCAGCAGCTCTAAAAAGGGGCGGACAGATACGCAGTATTTT
>.|.|TRBJ1-5|TRBV3-1/TRBV3-2
CASSSQAGPNQPQHF
TGTGCCAGCAGTTCACAGGCCGGGCCCAATCAGCCCCAGCATTTT
>TRBD1|.|TRBJ2-2|TRBV5-1
CASSADRDRELFF
TGCGCCAGCAGCGCCGACAGGGACCGGGAGCTGTTTTTT
>.|.|TRBJ2-2|TRBV27
CASSLQVTNTGELFF
TGTGCCAGCAGTTTACAGGTTACGAACACCGGGGAGCTGTTTTTT
>.|.|TRBJ1-2|TRBV3-1/TRBV3-2
CASSPLGATFSSGYTF
TGTGCCAGCAGCCCTCTAGGTGCCACCTTCTCGTCGGGCTACACCTTC
>.|few|TRBJ2-2|TRBV20-1
CSASPSRNTGELFF
TGCAGTGCTAGTCCCTCCAGGAACACCGGGGAGCTGTTTTTT
>TRBD2|.|TRBJ2-6|TRBV13
CASSQQRGLAGVSGANVLTF
TGTGCCAGCAGCCAACAACGCGGACTAGCGGGAGTCTCTGGGGCCAACGTCCTGACTTTC
>.|.|TRBJ1-3|TRBV7-6
CASSLGGTPSGNTIYF
TGTGCCAGCAGCTTAGGAGGGACTCCCTCTGGAAACACCATATATTTT
>.|.|TRBJ1-5|TRBV9
CASSDTDSRNQPQHF
TGTGCCAGCAGCGACACCGACAGCCGCAATCAGCCCCAGCATTTT
>.|.|TRBJ1-3|TRBV7-2
CASSILRGGDFGNTIYF
TGTGCCAGCAGCATACTTCGGGGGGGAGACTTTGGAAACACCATATATTTT
>TRBD2|once|TRBJ2-5|TRBV5-1
CASASGGSPGETQYF
TGCGCCAGTGCTAGCGGGGGTTCGCCCGGGGAGACCCAGTACTTC
>TRBD1|few|TRBJ1-5|TRBV7-2
CASSLWGQGNQPQHF
TGTGCCAGCAGCTTATGGGGACAGGGCAATCAGCCCCAGCATTTT
>.|once|TRBJ1-4|TRBV5-1
CASSLGGGNNEKLFF
TGCGCCAGCAGCTTGGGCGGCGGAAATAATGAAAAACTGTTTTTT
>TRBD2|.|TRBJ2-3|TRBV7-2
CASSFLAGGPDTQYF
TGTGCCAGCAGCTTTTTAGCGGGGGGGCCAGATACGCAGTATTTT
>TRBD2|.|TRBJ2-5|TRBV4-1
CASSQDKGTSGRVTQYF
TGCGCCAGCAGCCAAGATAAGGGGACTAGCGGGAGGGTGACCCAGTACTTC
>.|.|TRBJ1-3|TRBV5-1
CASSSTGGGNTIYF
TGCGCCAGCAGCTCGACAGGCGGGGGAAACACCATATATTTT
>TRBD1|.|TRBJ2-2|TRBV6-2/TRBV6-3
CASSYSGYGQGSTGELFF
TGTGCCAGCAGTTACTCGGGTTACGGACAGGGCAGTACCGGGGAGCTGTTTTTT
>TRBD1|.|TRBJ1-4|TRBV25-1
CASSGKVTGELFF
TGTGCCAGCAGTGGCAAGGTGACAGGGGAACTGTTTTTT
>.|few|TRBJ1-3|TRBV2
CASSDLGNTIYF
TGTGCCAGCAGTGACCTGGGCAACACCATATATTTT
>.|.|TRBJ2-5|TRBV6-1
CASSEEGRGWETQYF
TGTGCCAGCAGTGAAGAAGGCAGGGGCTGGGAGACCCAGTACTTC
>.|.|TRBJ2-1|TRBV4-2
CASSQDPHGDYNEQFF
TGTGCCAGCAGCCAAGACCCCCACGGGGATTACAATGAGCAGTTCTTC
>.|.|TRBJ2-2|TRBV28
CVSSLRTVAPGELFF
TGTGTCAGCAGTTTAAGGACAGTTGCTCCCGGGGAGCTGTTTTTT
>TRBD1|.|TRBJ1-1|TRBV5-6
CASSPYRGRDTEAFF
TGTGCCAGCAGCCCGTACAGGGGAAGAGACACTGAAGCTTTCTTT
>.|.|TRBJ1-5|TRBV5-6
CASSLGPTRNQPQHF
TGTGCCAGCAGCTTGGGGCCGACAAGAAATCAGCCCCAGCATTTT
>.|.|TRBJ1-2|TRBV6-5
CASSRTPGYGYTF
TGTGCCAGCAGTAGGACACCCGGCTATGGCTACACCTTC
>.|.|TRBJ1-4|TRBV4-2
CASSQGGLNEKLFF
TGTGCCAGCAGCCAAGGTGGGCTCAATGAAAAACTGTTTTTT
>.|.|TRBJ2-2|TRBV11-1
CASSPGSVGTGELFF
TGTGCCAGCAGTCCGGGGTCGGTCGGCACCGGGGAGCTGTTTTTT
>TRBD1|.|TRBJ1-5|TRBV2
CASSGGQGATQPQHF
TGTGCCAGCAGTGGAGGGCAGGGGGCGACTCAGCCCCAGCATTTT
>.|.|TRBJ1-5|TRBV18
CASSTEVGQPQHF
TGTGCCAGCTCAACGGAGGTGGGTCAGCCCCAGCATTTT
>.|.|TRBJ2-5|TRBV20-1
CSARGGETQYF
TGCAGTGCCAGGGGCGGAGAGACCCAGTACTTC
>TRBD2|.|TRBJ2-3|TRBV11-3
CASSRKLAGVTDTQYF
TGTGCCAGCAGCCGAAAACTAGCGGGAGTCACAGATACGCAGTATTTT
>.|.|TRBJ2-5|TRBV19
CASSIEGVGTQYF
TGTGCCAGTAGTATAGAAGGGGTAGGGACCCAGTACTTC
>TRBD2|.|TRBJ2-3|TRBV18
CASSQGTSGSTDTQYF
TGTGCCAGCTCACAGGGGACTAGCGGTAGCACAGATACGCAGTATTTT
>.|.|TRBJ2-5|TRBV12-3/TRBV12-4
CASSPGGRGTQYF
TGTGCCAGCAGCCCCGGGGGGCGCGGGACCCAGTACTTC
>TRBD1|.|TRBJ1-3|TRBV5-1
CASSSGTVGNTIYF
TGCGCCAGCAGCTCAGGGACAGTTGGAAACACCATATATTTT
>.|few|TRBJ1-6|TRBV12-3/TRBV12-4
CASSLTGNSPLHF
TGTGCCAGCAGTCTAACAGGAAATTCACCCCTCCACTTT
>TRBD1|.|TRBJ2-2|TRBV6-5
CASPRDRSGTGELFF
TGTGCCAGCCCGCGGGACAGGTCAGGGACCGGGGAGCTGTTTTTT
>TRBD2|.|TRBJ2-4|TRBV7-9
CASSPMTSGGNIQYF
TGTGCCAGCAGCCCTATGACTAGCGGGGGAAACATTCAGTACTTC
>TRBD1|once|TRBJ2-4|TRBV27
CASSQDTGVPDIQYF
TGTGCCAGCAGCCAAGATACAGGGGTACCGGACATTCAGTACTTC
>TRBD1|.|TRBJ2-2|TRBV5-1
CASSPWGPGTGVPGELFF
TGCGCCAGCAGCCCATGGGGGCCCGGGACAGGGGTGCCCGGGGAGCTGTTTTTT
>TRBD2|.|TRBJ2-3|TRBV5-1
CASSRASGPSDTQYF
TGCGCCAGCAGCCGCGCTAGCGGGCCCTCAGATACGCAGTATTTT
>TRBD1|.|TRBJ1-2|TRBV18
CASSPPGGSNYGYTF
TGTGCCAGCTCACCGCCAGGGGGATCTAACTATGGCTACACCTTC